A single sample is the source of the 6 T cell receptor beta chains below, sequenced in a study of blood T cell repertoires in COVID-19 (dated by TCRdb to the early 2020s). Library preparation was by the immunoSEQ multiplex PCR assay. The table was pulled from immuneACCESS by TCRdb, which kept in-frame rearrangements only. Such tables lose some clones; where checked, under half of the loss comes from unresolved V genes, and the rest has no known cause. The sample table lists tens of thousands of clones, 79% of them with a count of one. Jointly, the top ten make up approximately 30% of the sample. Material: peripheral blood. These TCRs come from a human donor in a cohort sampled during active COVID-19.

This clone was counted once. This chain links TRBV2 with TRBJ2-1, with TRBD2 identical over 12 bases. Germline V CDR1 and CDR2: SNHLY, FYNNEI. The trim removed 6 bases at V and 8 bases at J, leaving 11 bases unmatched. This CDR3 is 16 amino acids long. The CDR3 nucleotides are TGTGCCAGCAGGGCTAGCGGGAGGGCCGGTAAAGATGAGCAGTTCTTC. As protein: CASRASGRAGKDEQFF.

The rearrangement uses TRBV5-1 and TRBJ2-3; no clear D. The germline V and J ends were trimmed by 4 bases and 7 bases, with 7 bases remaining between them. This CDR3 has 11 residues. The germline CDR1 and CDR2 sequences are SGHRS and YFSETQ. CDR3 region: CASSAQYTQYF. The CDR3 DNA reads as TGCGCCAGCAGCGCCCAGTATACGCAGTATTTT.

The rearrangement uses TRBV11-3 and TRBJ2-1; D not certain. Deletions cut 6 bases from V and 4 bases from J, with 10 bases between. This CDR3 region has 13 residues. Looked up from germline, CDR1 is SGHNT and CDR2 is YENEEA. CDR3 nucleotides: TGTGCCAGCAGTACCGACAATTACAATGAGCAGTTCTTC. As protein: CASSTDNYNEQFF.

The genes are TRBV6-5 and TRBJ2-2, with a tentative D call TRBD1 (6 bases). Germline V lookup: CDR1 MNHEY, CDR2 SVGAGI. V was cut by 7 bases and J by 3 bases, with 15 bases left in between. The CDR3 has 15 amino acids. The CDR3 bases are TGTGCCAGCACCGGTACAGGGTATCACACCGGGGAGCTGTTTTTT. This encodes CASTGTGYHTGELFF.

The chain has TRBV27 and TRBJ2-1; 7 bases align to TRBD2. The germline V gene encodes CDR1 MNHEY and CDR2 SMNVEV (reference sequence). V lost 2 bases, J lost 0 bases, and 7 bases stayed unmatched. The CDR3 sequence is 17 residues long. The CDR3, as DNA: TGTGCCAGCAGTTTAGAGTGGGGCGGGAGCTCCTACAATGAGCAGTTCTTC. It specifies CASSLEWGGSSYNEQFF.

This clone was observed a single time. This rearrangement joins TRBV5-4 to TRBJ1-2; possibly TRBD1 for D (6 bases). The V gene's germline CDR1 is SGHNT and CDR2 YYREEE (reference sequence). V gave up 4 bases and J gave up 14 bases, with 24 bases separating them. The CDR3 runs to 14 residues. The CDR3 loop is CASSLGGGSEFLTF. The CDR3 DNA reads as TGTGCCAGCAGCCTGGGCGGGGGCTCTGAATTTCTTACCTTC.